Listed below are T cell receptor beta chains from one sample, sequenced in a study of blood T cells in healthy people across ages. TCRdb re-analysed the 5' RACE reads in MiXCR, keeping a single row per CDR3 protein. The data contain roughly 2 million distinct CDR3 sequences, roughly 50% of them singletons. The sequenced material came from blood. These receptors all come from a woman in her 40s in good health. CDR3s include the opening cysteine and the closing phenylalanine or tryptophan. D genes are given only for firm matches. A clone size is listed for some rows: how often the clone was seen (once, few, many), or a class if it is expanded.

TGTGCCAGCAGCCAAAGAGAGGGCTACACCTTC	CASSQREGYTF	NA	TRBV3-1	TRBJ1-2	NA
TGTGCCACCAGCATACCTAGCGGGGCGCCTGCCTTATACACAGATACGCAGTATTTT	CATSIPSGAPALYTDTQYF	NA	TRBV15	TRBJ2-3	TRBD2
TGTGCCAGCAGTGAACGGGCCGCGACAGGGGAGGGGGCAAACATTCAGTACTTC	CASSERAATGEGANIQYF	NA	TRBV2	TRBJ2-4	NA
TGCAGCTGCAGGGAGGGTGGGACCAAATACGAGCAGTACTTC	CSCREGGTKYEQYF	NA	TRBV20-1	TRBJ2-7	TRBD2
TGTGCCAGCACCCTTAGGGCTCTAGCGGGGGGGCCGCAGTATTTT	CASTLRALAGGPQYF	NA	TRBV7-2	TRBJ2-3	TRBD2
TGTGCCAGCAGTTTATCCGGGCAGGCCTCCTACGAGCAGTACTTC	CASSLSGQASYEQYF	NA	TRBV27	TRBJ2-7	NA
TGTGCCAGCAGCTTAGATCCGGCAGACCAAGAGACCCAGTACTTC	CASSLDPADQETQYF	NA	TRBV7-9	TRBJ2-5	NA
TGCAGTGCTAGAGAAAGTGGGGCTCGAGCTTTCTTT	CSARESGARAFF	NA	TRBV20-1	TRBJ1-1	NA
TGTGCCAGCAGTGACCTCCCCCCAGCTTTCTTT	CASSDLPPAFF	once	TRBV6-1	TRBJ1-1	NA
TGTGCTAGCAGCCCAGGACAGGCTGGTGAGACCCAGTACTTC	CASSPGQAGETQYF	many	TRBV7-7	TRBJ2-5	TRBD1
TGCGCCAGCAGCTTGGAGGATTCGAGGAACACTGAAGCTTTCTTT	CASSLEDSRNTEAFF	NA	TRBV5-1	TRBJ1-1	NA
TGTGCCAGCAGCTTAAGGCAGGGGAACATTCAGTACTTC	CASSLRQGNIQYF	few	TRBV11-2	TRBJ2-4	NA
TGTGCCAGCAGTGTCATAACGGGGGGGTACAATGAGCAGTTCTTC	CASSVITGGYNEQFF	NA	TRBV9	TRBJ2-1	TRBD2
TGTGCCAGCCTCTCCCTCGTGGCAGGGAAGAAGACTGAGCAGTTCTTC	CASLSLVAGKKTEQFF	NA	TRBV6-1	TRBJ2-1	NA
TGCGCCATCAGTGGGAGGGACAGGGCTTACGATGAACAGTTCTTC	CAISGRDRAYDEQFF	NA	TRBV10-3	TRBJ2-1	TRBD1
TGTGCCAGCAGTCCAAGACAGGGAGGCAAAAACATTCAGTACTTC	CASSPRQGGKNIQYF	NA	TRBV3-1	TRBJ2-4	NA
TGTGCCAGCAGCCAAGCGGGGGAAGAGTTCTTC	CASSQAGEEFF	few	TRBV6-2/TRBV6-3	TRBJ2-1	TRBD2
TGTGCCAGCAGTTACTCGAGACTAGCGGGGCCCTACGAGCAGTACTTC	CASSYSRLAGPYEQYF	NA	TRBV6-2/TRBV6-3	TRBJ2-7	TRBD2
TGTGCCACCAGTGATTCCCGACAGGGGGACTACAATGAGCAGTTCTTC	CATSDSRQGDYNEQFF	few	TRBV24-1	TRBJ2-1	TRBD1
TGTGCCACCAGTGATCCTCGACAGTACCAAGAGACCCAGTACTTC	CATSDPRQYQETQYF	few	TRBV24-1	TRBJ2-5	NA
TGTGCCAGCAGCTTCCTCGGGGCCGGTTCAGATACGCAGTATTTT	CASSFLGAGSDTQYF	NA	TRBV7-2	TRBJ2-3	NA
TGTGCCAGCAGTTACAGGAGTATCCAAAGGGGCGAGCAGTTCTTC	CASSYRSIQRGEQFF	NA	TRBV6-2/TRBV6-3	TRBJ2-1	NA
TGCAGCCTGGAGGGATCAGGGGATTACGAGCAGTACTTC	CSLEGSGDYEQYF	NA	TRBV29-1	TRBJ2-7	NA
TGCAGTGCTATCCAGGGGTCCCAAGAGACCCAGTACTTC	CSAIQGSQETQYF	NA	TRBV20-1	TRBJ2-5	NA
TGTGCCAGCAGTTATGGCAGCGAGGGAAACACCATATATTTT	CASSYGSEGNTIYF	NA	TRBV6-5	TRBJ1-3	NA
TGTGCCAGCAGCGGAACAGGGTACACCTACGAGCAGTACTTC	CASSGTGYTYEQYF	many	TRBV7-9	TRBJ2-7	NA
TGTGCCAGCAGCTTTTCTAACGGACTAGCGGTGGCAGATACGCAGTATTTT	CASSFSNGLAVADTQYF	NA	TRBV7-9	TRBJ2-3	TRBD2
TGTGCCAGCAGCCACTACCACAGGCCGGGGGCTGGGGCCAACGTCCTGACTTTC	CASSHYHRPGAGANVLTF	NA	TRBV3-1	TRBJ2-6	NA
TGTGCCAGCAGCCAGATTAGCGGGGGGGGTTTCTCTGGGGCCAACGTCCTGACTTTC	CASSQISGGGFSGANVLTF	NA	TRBV4-2	TRBJ2-6	TRBD2
TGTGCCAGCAGCTTAGCGTATAAGGGTGGCCCTAATGAAAAACTGTTTTTT	CASSLAYKGGPNEKLFF	NA	TRBV7-2	TRBJ1-4	NA
TGTGCCAGCACCCACGGCGGGGCCGGCTACACCTTC	CASTHGGAGYTF	few	TRBV6-2/TRBV6-3	TRBJ1-2	NA
TGCGCCAGCAGCCAAGGAACTAGCGGGAGTACGAGCACCGGGGAGCTGTTTTTT	CASSQGTSGSTSTGELFF	NA	TRBV4-3	TRBJ2-2	TRBD2
TGTGCCAGCAGCTCAGGAGAGTTCGAGCAGTACTTC	CASSSGEFEQYF	few	TRBV7-9	TRBJ2-7	NA
TGTGCCAGCAGCTTAGCGGGGAGGGCCCCCTACAATGAGCAGTTCTTC	CASSLAGRAPYNEQFF	few	TRBV7-8	TRBJ2-1	TRBD2
TGTGCCAGCAGTGAACCTTGGATATCGCCCTACGAGCAGTACTTC	CASSEPWISPYEQYF	NA	TRBV2	TRBJ2-7	NA
TGTGCCAGTAAGAAAAGCGTTAGCACAGATACGCAGTATTTT	CASKKSVSTDTQYF	NA	TRBV7-2	TRBJ2-3	NA
TGTGCCAGCAGCTTGGCGGGCTTAGGTGAAAAACTGTTTTTT	CASSLAGLGEKLFF	NA	TRBV7-2	TRBJ1-4	NA
TGTGCCAGCTCACCAGGACTAGCGGGGGGATCCTCTGGGGCCAACGTCCTGACTTTC	CASSPGLAGGSSGANVLTF	NA	TRBV18	TRBJ2-6	TRBD2
TGCAGTGCTCTACCTGCTACTACCTATAATCAGCCCCAGCATTTT	CSALPATTYNQPQHF	NA	TRBV20-1	TRBJ1-5	NA
TGTGCCAGCAGTTTGAGTCCAGGAGGCTACACCTTC	CASSLSPGGYTF	many	TRBV7-9	TRBJ1-2	NA
TGCGCCAGCAGCCAAGTAAAGAGGGACAGGGGGTACGAGCAGTACTTC	CASSQVKRDRGYEQYF	NA	TRBV4-3	TRBJ2-7	TRBD1
TGCAGTGCTAGTGTCGGCGGGGGCCGACATGGCTACACCTTC	CSASVGGGRHGYTF	NA	TRBV20-1	TRBJ1-2	NA
TGTGCCAGCAGCCAAGTTAGGCAAAATGAGCAGTTCTTC	CASSQVRQNEQFF	NA	TRBV14	TRBJ2-1	NA
TGTGCCAGCAGACTTCCTAACTATGGCTACACCTTC	CASRLPNYGYTF	NA	TRBV28	TRBJ1-2	NA
TGTGCCAGCAGCAAGAGCAGGGGGTCAGCCTACGAGCAGTACTTC	CASSKSRGSAYEQYF	NA	TRBV21-1	TRBJ2-7	NA
TGTGCCAGCAGTTTGACAGGGGCCCCCAGGAATGAGCAGTTCTTC	CASSLTGAPRNEQFF	few	TRBV12-3/TRBV12-4	TRBJ2-1	TRBD1
TGTGCCAGCAGCCCGGGAGAGTTACAAGAGACCCAGTACTTC	CASSPGELQETQYF	NA	TRBV5-4	TRBJ2-5	NA
TGCGCCAGCAGCCAATCCTTAGTGATCTACAATGAGCAGTTCTTC	CASSQSLVIYNEQFF	NA	TRBV4-3	TRBJ2-1	NA
TGTGCCAGCAGCCAAGATCGGCGACAGGGTGGAAATGAGCAGTACTTC	CASSQDRRQGGNEQYF	NA	TRBV4-2	TRBJ2-5	TRBD1
TGTGCCAGCAGTGAATCACGGAGGGGGTTAAACACTGAAGCTTTCTTT	CASSESRRGLNTEAFF	NA	TRBV25-1	TRBJ1-1	NA
TGTGCCAGCTCACCATATGGGATGGATACGCAGTATTTT	CASSPYGMDTQYF	NA	TRBV18	TRBJ2-3	NA
TGCAGTGCTAGAGATGCAGGGATCGGATCTGGGGCCAACGTCCTGACTTTC	CSARDAGIGSGANVLTF	few	TRBV20-1	TRBJ2-6	NA
TGTGCCAGCGGCAGGGGACAGGGGTCCTACGAGCAGTACTTC	CASGRGQGSYEQYF	NA	TRBV25-1	TRBJ2-7	TRBD1
TGCGCCAGCAGCCAAACTAGCGGGGGGGTCCCCTACAATGAGCAGTTCTTC	CASSQTSGGVPYNEQFF	few	TRBV4-3	TRBJ2-1	TRBD2
TGCAGTGCTAGCAAGGGGGCAGGGAGCAATCAGCCCCAGCATTTT	CSASKGAGSNQPQHF	NA	TRBV20-1	TRBJ1-5	TRBD1
TGTGCCAGCAGCCAAGATTGGCGGGACGAGCAGTACTTC	CASSQDWRDEQYF	NA	TRBV3-1	TRBJ2-7	NA
TGTGCCAGCAGTTTGTCTATTAGTGTAGAGACCCAGTACTTC	CASSLSISVETQYF	few	TRBV27	TRBJ2-5	NA
TGTGCCAGCAGTTTGACTCAGGGGCTAGGTGGCTACACCTTC	CASSLTQGLGGYTF	NA	TRBV28	TRBJ1-2	NA